What follows are 7 T cell receptor beta chains derived from one specimen sequenced in a study of blood T cell dynamics during melanoma immunotherapy (dated by TCRdb to 2018 to 2021). According to the study, the label for this sample's time point signals: pre-treatment baseline. Libraries came from the immunoSEQ multiplex PCR assay. Held by TCRdb, this immuneACCESS table contains in-frame sequences only and omits some clones. Under half of the omission traces to an unresolved V gene where checked; the cause of the rest is unknown. In this sample the table shows roughly 16,000 clones, 83% of which occur a single time. About 8.1% of the sample comes from the top ten. The sequencing used blood, collected from a patient treated with checkpoint blockade. These receptors came from a human donor with melanoma.

By proportion, this clone is medium-sized. The CDR3 sequence is CSVEKGVNTEAFF. In nucleotides, the CDR3 is TGCAGCGTTGAAAAGGGCGTGAACACTGAAGCTTTCTTT. This chain links TRBV29-1 with TRBJ1-1; no definite D call. Germline CDR1 is SQVTM and CDR2 is ANQGSEA. V was cut by 2 bases and J by 0 bases, with 7 bases left in between. CDR3 length equals 13 residues.

This clone has a single count. V gene TRBV18 combines with J gene TRBJ1-5, with D maybe TRBD1 (5 bases). The V and J ends lost 3 bases and 2 bases respectively, with 11 bases between them. CDR1 is KGHSH and CDR2 is LQKENI in the germline V gene. The CDR3 loop spans 15 amino acids. The chain's CDR3 is CASSPSATGNQPQHF. CDR3 coding DNA: TGTGCCAGCTCACCTTCCGCGACAGGCAATCAGCCCCAGCATTTT.

The rearrangement joins TRBV11-2 to TRBJ2-7; D possibly corresponds to TRBD1 (6 bases). CDR1 and CDR2 from the germline V gene are SGHAT and FQNNGV. The CDR3 sequence is 15 residues long. The ends were cut back, 0 bases at V and 6 bases at J, with 15 bases in the middle. For the CDR3, the DNA is TGTGCCAGCAGCTTAGAGAGGGACACTTCTCTCGAGCAGTACTTC. Encoded protein: CASSLERDTSLEQYF.

V is TRBV7-3 and J is TRBJ1-5, with TRBD1 as a possible D gene (5 bases). There are 13 residues in the CDR3. With 0 bases removed from V and 5 bases from J, the gap between germline ends came to 5 bases. Germline loops: CDR1 SGHTA, CDR2 FQGTGA. CDR3: CASSLTGDQPQHF. CDR3 bases: TGTGCCAGCAGCTTAACAGGGGATCAGCCCCAGCATTTT.

The chain joins TRBV28 to TRBJ1-2, with 7 bases that match TRBD1. The ends lost 5 bases at V and 2 bases at J; junction bases unmatched: 14. The germline V gene encodes CDR1 MDHEN and CDR2 SYDVKM. CDR3 length: 17 amino acids. In DNA form, the CDR3 reads TGTGCCAGCAGTCTTCTAGGGACCGGGACAGTGAACTATGGCTACACCTTC. It translates to CASSLLGTGTVNYGYTF.

This clone came up once. The V and J genes are TRBV25-1 and TRBJ1-1; D gene ambiguous. In germline, CDR1 is MGHDK, CDR2 SYGVNS. Trimming left V 6 bases short and J 4 bases short, with 6 bases between. CDR3 length: 11 amino acids. The DNA for the CDR3 is TGTGCCAGCAGCCTTACCACTGAAGCTTTCTTT. Residues: CASSLTTEAFF.

The chain employs TRBV2 and TRBJ2-1, with D perhaps matching TRBD1 (5 bases). The CDR3 sequence is 15 residues long. CDR1 and CDR2 from the germline V gene are SNHLY and FYNNEI. V was pared by 5 bases and J by 3 bases, with 14 bases between. CDR3 sequence reads: CASSSPGFGYNEQFF. The CDR3 DNA reads TGTGCCAGCAGTTCCCCAGGGTTTGGCTACAATGAGCAGTTCTTC. Looking up the rest from reference TRBV2 and TRBJ2-1 gives the full variable domain: EPEVTQTPSHQVTQMGQEVILRCVPISNHLYFYWYRQILGQKVEFLVSFYNNEISEKSEIFDDQFSVERPDGSNFTLKIRSTKLEDSAMYFCASSSPGFGYNEQFFGPGTRLTVL.